One sample yielded the 8 T cell receptor beta chains listed below, sequenced in a study of T cell responses to AZD1222 COVID-19 vaccine. The protocol was immunoSEQ multiplex PCR, while the TCRdb copy is restricted to in-frame clones and leaves out a portion. The table includes some 120,000 clones, 89% detected once. The sequencing here drew on peripheral blood, taken 28 days after the second AZD1222 dose. The receptors were sampled from an adult who received the AZD1222 COVID-19 vaccine.

The V and J genes are TRBV10-3 and TRBJ2-5; the match to TRBD2 covers 15 bases. The germline CDR1 and CDR2 sequences are ENHRY and SYGVKD. J was trimmed by 1 base and V by 0 bases; bases with no gene match: 9. The CDR3 is 20 amino acids. The CDR3 DNA reads TGTGCCATCAGTGAGTCGCCCGGGACTAGCGGGAGGTCGGGCCAAGAGACCCAGTACTTC. Translation: CAISESPGTSGRSGQETQYF.

V gene TRBV6-2 or TRBV6-3 combines with J gene TRBJ2-7; the D is unclear. This CDR3 contains 13 residues. Germline V gives CDR1 MNHEY, CDR2 SVGEGT. The V end lost 5 bases, the J end lost 2 bases, and 10 bases lay between the germline ends. This CDR3 is CASSTTDPYEQYF. In DNA, the CDR3 is TGTGCCAGCAGTACGACCGACCCCTACGAGCAGTACTTC.

This clone was counted once. The chain couples TRBV3-1 (or the pseudogene TRBV3-2) to TRBJ2-2; D tentatively fits TRBD1 or TRBD2 (5 bases each). The V end lost 4 bases, the J end lost 7 bases, and 10 bases lay between the germline ends. From germline, CDR1 is LGHDT and CDR2 YNNKEL (reference sequence). CDR3 length: 13 residues. In DNA form, the CDR3 reads TGTGCCAGCAGCCGTCGAGGGGTCGGGGAGCTGTTTTTT. This gives the protein CASSRRGVGELFF.

CDR3 loop: CASGGAAPYEQYF. CDR3 coding DNA: TGTGCCAGCGGGGGGGCCGCACCCTACGAGCAGTACTTC. V is TRBV6-1 and J is TRBJ2-7; tentatively, D is TRBD2 (7 bases). Trimming took 8 bases from V and 2 from J, leaving 13 bases between them. The length of the CDR3 is 13 residues. Germline CDR1 MNHNS, CDR2 SASEGT.

This chain connects TRBV6-2 or TRBV6-3 to TRBJ2-7, with 8 bases fitting TRBD2. The CDR3 sequence is 15 residues long. Unmatched junction bases numbered 12, after V lost 4 bases and J lost 7 bases. CDR1 is MNHEY and CDR2 is SVGEGT in the germline V gene. In DNA, the CDR3 is TGTGCCAGCAGTTCCTACCCCGGGACTAGAGGTGAGCAGTACTTC. Its translation: CASSSYPGTRGEQYF.

Remarks on this clone: Distinct nucleotide sequences in the sample also encode this CDR3. V gene TRBV6-5 combines with J gene TRBJ1-5; TRBD1 agrees at 7 bases. The CDR3 consists of 13 residues. Germline CDR1 and CDR2: MNHEY and SVGAGI. V lost 7 bases and J lost 5; bases outside the gene matches: 5. The CDR3 DNA reads as TGTGCCAGCACCGGGACAGCTGATCAGCCCCAGCATTTT. Its protein product is CASTGTADQPQHF.

The chain is built from TRBV7-8 and TRBJ1-1; D call uncertain. This CDR3 has 14 residues. V was cut by 5 bases and J by 2 bases, with 12 bases left in between. Germline CDR1 SGHVS, CDR2 FQNEAQ. The CDR3, as DNA: TGTGCCAGCAGCCACCAGGTTACCAACACTGAAGCTTTCTTT. Translating it yields CASSHQVTNTEAFF.

The chain couples TRBV2 to TRBJ1-1; D remains unclear. CDR3 length: 13 amino acids. V was cut by 8 bases and J by 2 bases, with 12 bases left in between. Looked up from germline, CDR1 is SNHLY and CDR2 is FYNNEI. The CDR3 loop reads CASPNEVNTEAFF. Written as DNA, the CDR3 is TGTGCCAGCCCTAACGAGGTAAACACTGAAGCTTTCTTT.